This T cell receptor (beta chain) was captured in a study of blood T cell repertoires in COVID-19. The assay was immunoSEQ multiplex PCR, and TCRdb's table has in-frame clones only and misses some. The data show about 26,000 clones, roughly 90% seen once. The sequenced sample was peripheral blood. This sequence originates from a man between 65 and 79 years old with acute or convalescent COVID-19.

CDR3: CASSLEGGIYTGELFF. In DNA form, the CDR3 reads TGTGCCAGCAGCTTAGAGGGGGGGATCTACACCGGGGAGCTGTTTTTT. This chain uses TRBV11-3 with TRBJ2-2; 7 bases are shared with TRBD2. The junction had 4 bases not matched to a gene; V was cut back by 0 bases and J by 3 bases. The CDR3 sequence is 16 residues long. Germline CDR1 and CDR2: SGHNT and YENEEA.